Presented here are 8 T cell receptor beta chains from one specimen sequenced in a study of cytomegalovirus exposure and HLA in healthy donors (dated by TCRdb to the late 2010s). Libraries were prepared through the immunoSEQ multiplex PCR assay. The multiplex PCR relied on a mix of 60 forward primers for TCR Vbeta segments and 13 reverse primers for TCR Jbeta segments. The table was pulled from immuneACCESS by TCRdb, which kept in-frame rearrangements only. Such tables lose some clones; where checked, under half of the loss comes from unresolved V genes, and the rest has no known cause. Present in this sample are around 72,000 clones, around 78% of which were seen just once. 6.3% of the sample lies in the top ten. Sequences were obtained from PBMCs. These receptor sequences come from a man aged 45-65 years in good health and CMV-seronegative.

The V gene is TRBV6-4, the J gene TRBJ2-1; tentative D call: TRBD2 (5 bases). Germline lookup yields CDR1 MRHNA and CDR2 SNTAGT. With 0 bases removed from V and 9 bases from J, the gap between germline ends came to 6 bases. The CDR3 has 12 residues. The CDR3 spells CASSDSGGEQFF. CDR3 bases: TGTGCCAGCAGTGACTCAGGAGGTGAGCAGTTCTTC.

V is TRBV30 and J is TRBJ2-6, with D maybe TRBD1 (6 bases). CDR1 is GTSNPN and CDR2 is SVGIG in the germline V gene (reference sequence). The ends were cut back, 4 bases at V and 0 bases at J, with 13 bases in the middle. The CDR3 covers 16 residues. Here the CDR3 reads CAWTITGNSGANVLTF. The CDR3 DNA sequence: TGTGCCTGGACGATTACAGGGAACTCTGGGGCCAACGTCCTGACTTTC. Using reference TRBV30 and TRBJ2-6 for the parts outside the CDR3, the full variable domain is SQTIHQWPATLVQPVGSPLSLECTVEGTSNPNLYWYRQAAGRGLQLLFYSVGIGQISSEVPQNLSASRPQDRQFILSSKKLLLSDSGFYLCAWTITGNSGANVLTFGAGSRLTVL.

The chain employs TRBV19 and TRBJ2-4; 7 bases are a match to TRBD1. The CDR3 loop spans 14 amino acids. The V gene's germline CDR1 is LNHDA and CDR2 SQIVND (reference sequence). V shed 6 bases, J shed 15 bases, and the junction held 17 bases outside the gene matches. The CDR3 sequence: CASSPGTAGYWGYF. The CDR3 DNA sequence: TGTGCCAGTAGCCCCGGGACAGCTGGGTACTGGGGGTACTTC.

The chain recombines TRBV18 with TRBJ1-5, with 9 positions matching TRBD1. V lost 5 bases, J lost 5 bases, and 4 bases stayed unmatched. The CDR3 length is 14 residues. Germline values: CDR1 KGHSH, CDR2 LQKENI. Here the CDR3 DNA reads TGTGCCAGCTCAACGGGACAGGGAGATCAGCCCCAGCATTTT. This sequence encodes CASSTGQGDQPQHF.

The DNA of the CDR3 is TGTGCCAGCAGCTTAGTGGCCTATGGCTACACCTTC. As protein: CASSLVAYGYTF. The chain links TRBV7-9 to TRBJ1-2; D unclear. The CDR3 covers 12 residues. The germline CDR1 and CDR2 sequences are SEHNR and FQNEAQ (reference sequence). Trimming left V 1 base short and J 4 bases short, with 4 bases between.

This chain uses TRBV28 with TRBJ2-2; 9 nucleotides align to TRBD1. CDR1 MDHEN and CDR2 SYDVKM come from the germline V gene. The CDR3 is 16 amino acids. Trimming cost V 5 bases and J 1 base; bases outside gene matches: 5. The CDR3 coding sequence is TGTGCCAGCAGTACGACGGACAGGGGGAACACCGGGGAGCTGTTTTTT. The encoded protein is CASSTTDRGNTGELFF.

V and J are TRBV2 and TRBJ1-4, with D possibly matching TRBD1 (6 bases). Germline V gene sequence: CDR1 SNHLY, CDR2 FYNNEI. The V end was cut by 1 base, the J end by 3 bases, with 9 bases between. The CDR3 is 15 amino acids. The CDR3 DNA follows: TGTGCCAGCAGTGAAGTGGGGGCGTCTAATGAAAAACTGTTTTTT. Translation: CASSEVGASNEKLFF.

The rearrangement uses TRBV5-1 and TRBJ2-3; the D gene is possibly TRBD1 (8 bases). Looked up from germline, CDR1 is SGHRS and CDR2 is YFSETQ. The CDR3 runs 17 residues. Between the trimmed V and J ends, which lost 3 bases and 2 bases, there was a span of 19 bases. The CDR3 here is CASSSLRTGRVTDTQYF. In DNA form, the CDR3 reads TGCGCCAGCAGCTCCCTCCGGACAGGGAGGGTCACAGATACGCAGTATTTT. Using reference TRBV5-1 and TRBJ2-3 for the parts outside the CDR3, the full variable domain is KAGVTQTPRYLIKTRGQQVTLSCSPISGHRSVSWYQQTPGQGLQFLFEYFSETQRNKGNFPGRFSGRQFSNSRSEMNVSTLELGDSALYLCASSSLRTGRVTDTQYFGPGTRLTVL.